The present entry profiles one T cell receptor beta chain with its context. This sample is part of a study of blood T cell repertoires in COVID-19. Overall study: Specimens from acute and convalescent COVID-19 originated in the United States, Italy and Spain. T cells, B-cell-depleted T cells, or PBMCs provided the cDNA or gDNA that served as material.

How the authors handled the data: Nucleated cell counts were estimated from reference gene primer amplification. The repertoire was sequenced with immunoSEQ multiplex PCR; TCRdb's copy has only in-frame clones and lacks some. V, J and clone size were drawn from that table, and D and trimming were deduced from the DNA. Seen here are 90,000 to 150,000 clones, about two thirds observed once, and the top ten hold around 0.9%. Germline V gene data show CDR1 as SGHTA and CDR2 as FQGNSA. This CDR3 has 15 residues. With 5 bases clipped from V and 5 bases from J, the junction kept 7 bases outside the gene matches.

V is TRBV7-2 and J is TRBJ1-5, with 9 bases aligning to TRBD1. The TCR sequence derives from a human donor with acute or convalescent COVID-19. The donor label of this sample is uncertain. Sequences were obtained from peripheral blood. The chain's CDR3 is CASSPTGGKDQPQHF. The CDR3 DNA is TGTGCCAGCAGCCCGACAGGGGGGAAGGATCAGCCCCAGCATTTT.